This entry lists 18 T cell receptor beta chains sequenced from one sample in a study of long-term antiretroviral therapy in people with HIV. Survey level was the resolution at which the v3.0 immunoSEQ assay ran. Data came from immunoSEQ multiplex PCR; TCRdb stores just in-frame clones and leaves some out. The repertoire consists of about 28,000 clones, with roughly 78% occurring once and the leading ten covering 7.3%. The starting material was unsorted PBMCs, obtained 0.3 years after starting antiretroviral therapy. The receptors originated from a man in his forties or fifties with HIV.

In its sample, this clone was seen a few times. J is TRBJ1-3 and V is TRBV6-6; TRBD1 is a possible D gene (6 bases). Trimming cost V 4 bases and J 4 bases, with 14 bases left between them. Germline CDR1 MNHNY, CDR2 SVGAGI (reference sequence). CDR3 size: 15 residues. This chain's CDR3 is CASSLPTGYGNTIYF. CDR3 DNA sequence: TGTGCCAGCAGTTTACCTACAGGGTACGGAAACACCATATATTTT.

The chain has TRBV5-4 and TRBJ2-2, with 8 bases lining up with TRBD2. Germline CDR1 and CDR2: SGHNT and YYREEE (reference sequence). V gave up 5 bases and J gave up 4 bases; unmatched junction bases: 7. This CDR3 has 15 residues. The CDR3 DNA reads TGTGCCAGCAGTTCCTTGGCGGGAGGCACCGGGGAGCTGTTTTTT. Residues: CASSSLAGGTGELFF.

This chain joins TRBV15 and TRBJ1-2; 8 positions match TRBD1. V trimming: 5 bases; J trimming: 5 bases; junction bases outside the gene matches: 4. CDR1 and CDR2 (germline): LNHNV, YYDKDF (reference sequence). This CDR3 has 13 residues. CDR3 sequence (DNA): TGTGCCACCAGCCGCGGGACAGGATATGGCTACACCTTC. Translated, it gives CATSRGTGYGYTF.

V gene TRBV2 combines with J gene TRBJ2-3; TRBD2 matches at 9 bases. Trimming at V came to 6 bases and at J to 1 base, leaving 5 bases not matched to a gene. This CDR3 is 15 amino acids long. Germline lookup yields CDR1 SNHLY and CDR2 FYNNEI. This CDR3 is CASSPWTSGTDTQYF. The CDR3 coding sequence is TGTGCCAGCAGCCCTTGGACTAGCGGCACAGATACGCAGTATTTT.

To note about this clone: At the DNA level, this CDR3 is encoded by other sequences in the same sample as well. This chain connects TRBV28 to TRBJ2-1; the D is unclear. Germline V lookup: CDR1 MDHEN, CDR2 SYDVKM. CDR3 length: 12 amino acids. Trimming cost V 2 bases and J 7 bases, with 6 bases left between them. The CDR3 protein is CASSLQWNEQFF. CDR3 DNA sequence: TGTGCCAGCAGTTTACAATGGAATGAGCAGTTCTTC.

The sample holds a few counts of this clone. V usage is TRBV4-2 and J usage is TRBJ2-7; 9 nucleotides line up with TRBD1. Germline values: CDR1 LGHNA, CDR2 YNFKEQ. The CDR3 is 16 amino acids. The V gene end was trimmed by 3 bases and the J gene end by 2 bases; junction bases not matched to a gene: 8. For the CDR3, the DNA is TGTGCCAGCAGCCAGGACTTTTGGACAGGGGCCTACGAGCAGTACTTC. Its protein product is CASSQDFWTGAYEQYF.

The V gene is TRBV2, the J gene TRBJ1-1, with D possibly being TRBD1 (5 bases). CDR1 is SNHLY, CDR2 FYNNEI, per germline. The length of the CDR3 is 14 residues. V was trimmed by 6 bases and J by 1 base, leaving 12 bases between them. The CDR3 region is CASSTNGGNTEAFF. The CDR3 nucleotides read TGTGCCAGCAGCACTAATGGGGGGAACACTGAAGCTTTCTTT.

This sequence joins TRBV10-2 and TRBJ2-1; D not certain. CDR3 length equals 11 residues. Germline CDR1 and CDR2: WSHSY and SAAADI. The V gene lost 3 bases and the J gene lost 8 bases, with 5 bases spanning the gap. The CDR3: CASSDGYEQFF. The CDR3 DNA is TGCGCCAGCAGTGACGGCTATGAGCAGTTCTTC.

This clone has just a few counts. This chain joins TRBV30 and TRBJ1-2, with TRBD1 as a possible D gene (5 bases). The CDR3 runs 11 residues. The V gene's germline CDR1 is GTSNPN and CDR2 SVGIG (reference sequence). V lost 1 base and J lost 12, with 12 bases in between. CDR3 bases: TGTGCCTGGAGTGGGGGACTGCACGACACCTTC. Its translation: CAWSGGLHDTF.

The chain combines TRBV7-3 with TRBJ2-1; 9 nucleotides line up with TRBD2. The CDR3 consists of 15 residues. The J segment lost 5 bases and the V segment lost 5 bases, leaving 7 bases of the junction unmatched. Germline values: CDR1 SGHTA, CDR2 FQGTGA. The CDR3 is CASSASGTSNNEQFF. For the CDR3, the DNA is TGTGCCAGCAGCGCCTCCGGGACTAGCAACAATGAGCAGTTCTTC.

The genes are TRBV6-6 and TRBJ1-3; 9 nucleotides agree with TRBD1. V lost 5 bases, J lost 0 bases, and 5 bases stayed unmatched. This CDR3 has 16 amino acids. Germline V gene sequence: CDR1 MNHNY, CDR2 SVGAGI (reference sequence). CDR3 nucleotide sequence: TGTGCCAGCAGTCGGACAGGGGTGAGCTCTGGAAACACCATATATTTT. Protein sequence: CASSRTGVSSGNTIYF.

The chain has TRBV18 and TRBJ1-4; tentative D call: TRBD1 (5 bases). V was cut by 3 bases and J by 7 bases, with 15 bases left in between. The length of the CDR3 is 15 residues. Germline-derived CDR1 and CDR2 are KGHSH and LQKENI. CDR3 sequence (DNA): TGTGCCAGCTCACCCCTCAGGGTGGGAGGTGAAAAACTGTTTTTT. Amino acids: CASSPLRVGGEKLFF.

The chain employs TRBV4-2 and TRBJ2-1, with D perhaps TRBD1 or TRBD2 (5 bases each). Trimming shortened V by 3 bases and J by 5 bases, and 8 bases separated the two germline ends. CDR3 length equals 13 residues. The germline gives CDR1 LGHNA, CDR2 YNFKEQ. The CDR3 nucleotides are TGTGCCAGCAGCCAGGGACGCGACAATGAGCAGTTCTTC. Its translation: CASSQGRDNEQFF.

This chain connects TRBV5-4 to TRBJ2-1; D ambiguous. V lost 0 bases, J lost 6 bases, and 4 bases lay in between. There are 12 residues in the CDR3. The germline V gene encodes CDR1 SGHNT and CDR2 YYREEE (reference sequence). CDR3 nucleotide sequence: TGTGCCAGCAGCTTGGCCCGCAATGAGCAGTTCTTC. This encodes CASSLARNEQFF.

The chain couples TRBV19 to TRBJ2-5; 10 nucleotides align to TRBD2. The CDR3 runs 13 residues. The V segment lost 9 bases and the J segment 3 bases; nucleotides outside the gene matches: 4. Germline assignment: CDR1 LNHDA and CDR2 SQIVND (reference sequence). The CDR3 DNA is TGTGCCAGCAGAGCGGGAGGGGAAGAGACCCAGTACTTC. This encodes CASRAGGEETQYF.

The CDR3 region is CASSSGGGGSYEQYF. CDR3 DNA sequence: TGTGCCAGCAGTAGCGGAGGAGGGGGATCCTACGAGCAGTACTTC. The chain is built from TRBV6-5 and TRBJ2-7; D could derive from TRBD1 or TRBD2 (6 bases each). This CDR3 spans 15 amino acids. Trimming took 5 bases from V and 1 from J, leaving 15 bases between them. Germline CDR1 reads MNHEY; CDR2 reads SVGAGI.

V gene TRBV27 combines with J gene TRBJ2-4; D unclear. The V gene's germline CDR1 is MNHEY and CDR2 SMNVEV (reference sequence). V was pared by 5 bases and J by 8 bases, with 13 bases between. The CDR3 consists of 13 residues. CDR3 sequence (DNA): TGTGCCAGCAGTCCTTCCGTAGGGTACATTCAGTACTTC. Protein product: CASSPSVGYIQYF.

This chain uses TRBV7-8 with TRBJ2-7; TRBD2 aligns across 15 bases. Germline CDR1 reads SGHVS; CDR2 reads FQNEAQ. The V gene end was trimmed by 5 bases and the J gene end by 7 bases; junction bases not matched to a gene: 6. CDR3 size: 15 residues. The CDR3 reads CASSTGLAGGGEQYF. Here the CDR3 DNA reads TGTGCCAGCAGCACCGGACTAGCGGGAGGGGGGGAGCAGTACTTC.